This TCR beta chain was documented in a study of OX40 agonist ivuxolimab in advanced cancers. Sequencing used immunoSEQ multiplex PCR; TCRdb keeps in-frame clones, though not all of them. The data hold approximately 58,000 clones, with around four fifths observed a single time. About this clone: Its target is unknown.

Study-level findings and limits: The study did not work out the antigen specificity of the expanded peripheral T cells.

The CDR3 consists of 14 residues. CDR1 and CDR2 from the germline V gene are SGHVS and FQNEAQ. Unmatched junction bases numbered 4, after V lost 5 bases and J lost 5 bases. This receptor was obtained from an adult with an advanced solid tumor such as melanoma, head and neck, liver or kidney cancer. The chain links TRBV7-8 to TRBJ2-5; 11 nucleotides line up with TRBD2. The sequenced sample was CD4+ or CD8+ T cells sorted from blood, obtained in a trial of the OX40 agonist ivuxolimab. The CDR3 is CASSRRTSGETQYF. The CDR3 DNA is TGTGCCAGCAGCCGACGGACTAGCGGGGAGACCCAGTACTTC.